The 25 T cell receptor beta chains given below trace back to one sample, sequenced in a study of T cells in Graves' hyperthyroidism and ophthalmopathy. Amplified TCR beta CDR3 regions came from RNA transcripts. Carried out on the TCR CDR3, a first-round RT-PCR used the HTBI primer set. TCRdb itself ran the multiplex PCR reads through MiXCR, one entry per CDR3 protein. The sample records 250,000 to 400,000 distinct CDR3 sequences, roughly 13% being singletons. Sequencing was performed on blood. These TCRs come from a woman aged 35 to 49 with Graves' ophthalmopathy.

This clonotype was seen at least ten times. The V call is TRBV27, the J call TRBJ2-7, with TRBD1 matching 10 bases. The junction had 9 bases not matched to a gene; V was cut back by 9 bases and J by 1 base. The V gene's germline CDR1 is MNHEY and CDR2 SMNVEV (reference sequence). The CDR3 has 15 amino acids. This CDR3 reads CASSRGQGKSYEQYF. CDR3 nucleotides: TGTGCCAGTTCGAGGGGACAGGGGAAATCCTACGAGCAGTACTTC.

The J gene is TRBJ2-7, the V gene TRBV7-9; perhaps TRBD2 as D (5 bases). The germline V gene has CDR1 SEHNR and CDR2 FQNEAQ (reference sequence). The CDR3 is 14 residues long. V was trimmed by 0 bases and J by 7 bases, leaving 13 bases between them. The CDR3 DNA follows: TGTGCCAGCAGCTTAGCCCGGGGAACTCGGGAGCAGTACTTC. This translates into CASSLARGTREQYF.

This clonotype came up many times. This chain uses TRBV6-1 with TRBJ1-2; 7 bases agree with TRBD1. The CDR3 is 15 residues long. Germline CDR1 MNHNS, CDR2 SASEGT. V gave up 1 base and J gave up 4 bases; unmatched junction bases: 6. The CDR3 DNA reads TGTGCCAGCAGTGAAGTCAGACAGGGAACCTATGGCTACACCTTC. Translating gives CASSEVRQGTYGYTF.

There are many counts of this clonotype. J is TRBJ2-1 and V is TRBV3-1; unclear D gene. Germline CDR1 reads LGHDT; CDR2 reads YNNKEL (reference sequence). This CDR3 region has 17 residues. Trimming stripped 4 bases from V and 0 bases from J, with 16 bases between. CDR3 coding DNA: TGTGCCAGCAGCCCCCACGATGGGGAACGCTCCTACAATGAGCAGTTCTTC. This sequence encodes CASSPHDGERSYNEQFF.

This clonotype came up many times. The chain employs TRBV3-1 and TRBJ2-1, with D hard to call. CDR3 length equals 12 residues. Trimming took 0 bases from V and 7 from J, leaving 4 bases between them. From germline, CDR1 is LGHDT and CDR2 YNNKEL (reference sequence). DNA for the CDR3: TGTGCCAGCAGCCAAGATAAAAATGAGCAGTTCTTC. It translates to CASSQDKNEQFF.

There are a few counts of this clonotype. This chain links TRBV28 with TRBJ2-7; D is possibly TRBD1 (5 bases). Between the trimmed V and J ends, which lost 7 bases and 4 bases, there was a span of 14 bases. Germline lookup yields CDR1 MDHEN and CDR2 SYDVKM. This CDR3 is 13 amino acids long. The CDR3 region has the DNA TGTGCCAGCACCTATGGGGCGGAATACGAGCAGTACTTC. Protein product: CASTYGAEYEQYF.

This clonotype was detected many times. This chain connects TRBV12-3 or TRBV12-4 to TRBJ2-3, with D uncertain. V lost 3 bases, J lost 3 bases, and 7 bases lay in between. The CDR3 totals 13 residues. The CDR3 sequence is CASSFGGTDTQYF. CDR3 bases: TGTGCCAGCAGTTTCGGTGGAACAGATACGCAGTATTTT.

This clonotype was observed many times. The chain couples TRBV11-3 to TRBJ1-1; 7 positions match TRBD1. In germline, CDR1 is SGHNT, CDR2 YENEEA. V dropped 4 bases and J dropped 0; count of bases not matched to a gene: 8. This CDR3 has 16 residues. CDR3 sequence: CASSSGQESMNTEAFF. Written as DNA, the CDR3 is TGTGCCAGCAGCTCCGGACAGGAAAGCATGAACACTGAAGCTTTCTTT.

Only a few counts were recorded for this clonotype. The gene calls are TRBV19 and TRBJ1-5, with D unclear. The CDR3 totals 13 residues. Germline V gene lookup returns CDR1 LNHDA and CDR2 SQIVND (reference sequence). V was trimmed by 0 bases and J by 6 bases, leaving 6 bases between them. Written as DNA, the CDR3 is TGTGCCAGTAGTATAGAGGAGGGTCAGCCCCAGCATTTT. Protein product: CASSIEEGQPQHF.

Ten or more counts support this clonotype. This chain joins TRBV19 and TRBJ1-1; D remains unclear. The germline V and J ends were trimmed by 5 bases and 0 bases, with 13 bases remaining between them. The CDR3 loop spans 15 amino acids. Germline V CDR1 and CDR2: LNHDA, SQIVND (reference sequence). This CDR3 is CASSFRAGLNTEAFF. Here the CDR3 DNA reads TGTGCCAGTAGTTTTCGTGCGGGCCTGAACACTGAAGCTTTCTTT.

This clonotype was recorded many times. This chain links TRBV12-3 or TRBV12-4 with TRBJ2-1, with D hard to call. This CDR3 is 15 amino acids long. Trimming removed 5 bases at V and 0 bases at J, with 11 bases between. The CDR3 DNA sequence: TGTGCCAGCAGTCCCGACTGGATCTCCTACAATGAGCAGTTCTTC. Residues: CASSPDWISYNEQFF.

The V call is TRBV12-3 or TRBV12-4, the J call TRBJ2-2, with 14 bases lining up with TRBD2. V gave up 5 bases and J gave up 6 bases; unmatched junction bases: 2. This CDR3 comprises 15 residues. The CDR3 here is CASSRLAGGAGELFF. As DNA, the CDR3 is TGTGCCAGCAGTAGACTAGCGGGGGGGGCCGGGGAGCTGTTTTTT.

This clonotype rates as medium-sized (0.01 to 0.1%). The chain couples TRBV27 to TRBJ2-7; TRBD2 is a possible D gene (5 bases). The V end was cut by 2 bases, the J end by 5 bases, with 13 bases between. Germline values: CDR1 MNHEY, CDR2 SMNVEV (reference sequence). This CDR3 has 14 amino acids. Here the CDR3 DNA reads TGTGCCAGCAGTTTAGTTGAGGGTTCCCACGAGCAGTACTTC. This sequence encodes CASSLVEGSHEQYF.

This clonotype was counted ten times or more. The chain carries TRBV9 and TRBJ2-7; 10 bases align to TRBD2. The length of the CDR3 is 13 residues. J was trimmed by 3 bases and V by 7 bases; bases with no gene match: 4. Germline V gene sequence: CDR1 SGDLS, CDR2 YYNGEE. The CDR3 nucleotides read TGTGCCAGCGGGCGGACTAGCGGCTACGAGCAGTACTTC. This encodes CASGRTSGYEQYF.

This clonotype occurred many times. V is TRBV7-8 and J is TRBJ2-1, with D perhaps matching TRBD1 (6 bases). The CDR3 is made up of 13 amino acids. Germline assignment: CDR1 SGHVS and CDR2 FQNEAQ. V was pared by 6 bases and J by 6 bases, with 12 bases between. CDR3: CASRLRGGNEQFF. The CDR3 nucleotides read TGTGCCAGCAGGCTCAGGGGCGGCAATGAGCAGTTCTTC.

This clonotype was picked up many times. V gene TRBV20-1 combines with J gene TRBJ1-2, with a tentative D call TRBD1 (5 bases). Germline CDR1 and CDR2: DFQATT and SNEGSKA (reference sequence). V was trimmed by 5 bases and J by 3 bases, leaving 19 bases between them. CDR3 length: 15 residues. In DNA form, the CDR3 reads TGCAGTGCTGGAGTACCGGGACGGTGGGACTATGGCTACACCTTC. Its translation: CSAGVPGRWDYGYTF.

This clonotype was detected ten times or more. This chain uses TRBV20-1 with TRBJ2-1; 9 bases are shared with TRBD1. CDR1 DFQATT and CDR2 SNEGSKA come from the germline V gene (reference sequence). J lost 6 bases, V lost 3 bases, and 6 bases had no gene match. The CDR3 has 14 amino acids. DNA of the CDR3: TGCAGTGCTAGGGGACAGGGAGGGGGCAATGAGCAGTTCTTC. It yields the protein CSARGQGGGNEQFF.

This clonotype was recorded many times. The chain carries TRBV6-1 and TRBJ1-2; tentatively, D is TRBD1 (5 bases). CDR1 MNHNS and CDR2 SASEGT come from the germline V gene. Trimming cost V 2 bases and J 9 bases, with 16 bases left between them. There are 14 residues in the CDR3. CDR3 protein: CASSERDPFRSYTF. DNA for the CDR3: TGTGCCAGCAGTGAAAGGGACCCTTTCCGGAGCTACACCTTC.

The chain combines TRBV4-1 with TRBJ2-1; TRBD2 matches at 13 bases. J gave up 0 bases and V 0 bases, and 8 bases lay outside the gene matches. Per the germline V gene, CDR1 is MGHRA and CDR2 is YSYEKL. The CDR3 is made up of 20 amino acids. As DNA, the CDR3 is TGCGCCAGCAGCCAAGATGGACAGGGACTAGCGGGACCCTCCTACAATGAGCAGTTCTTC. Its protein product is CASSQDGQGLAGPSYNEQFF.

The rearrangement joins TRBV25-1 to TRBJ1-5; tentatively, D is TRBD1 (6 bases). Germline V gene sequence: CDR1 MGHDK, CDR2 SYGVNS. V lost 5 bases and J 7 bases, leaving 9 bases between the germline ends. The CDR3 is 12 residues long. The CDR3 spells CASSNRDQPQHF. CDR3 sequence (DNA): TGTGCCAGCAGTAACAGGGACCAGCCCCAGCATTTT.

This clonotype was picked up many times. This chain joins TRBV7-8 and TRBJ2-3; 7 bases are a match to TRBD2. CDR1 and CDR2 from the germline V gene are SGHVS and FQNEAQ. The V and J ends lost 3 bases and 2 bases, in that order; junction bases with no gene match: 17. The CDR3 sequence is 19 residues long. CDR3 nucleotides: TGTGCCAGCAGCTTCCCGACGATGGTCGAGCGGGGACTCACAGATACGCAGTATTTT. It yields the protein CASSFPTMVERGLTDTQYF.

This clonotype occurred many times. CDR3 loop: CARARGSGRTGEQFF. The CDR3 DNA reads TGTGCCAGGGCCCGCGGTAGCGGGAGGACCGGTGAGCAGTTCTTC. This rearrangement joins TRBV28 to TRBJ2-1, with TRBD2 matching 10 bases. CDR1 is MDHEN, CDR2 SYDVKM, per germline. CDR3 length: 15 residues. V lost 9 bases to trimming and J lost 9 bases; unmatched junction nucleotides: 14.

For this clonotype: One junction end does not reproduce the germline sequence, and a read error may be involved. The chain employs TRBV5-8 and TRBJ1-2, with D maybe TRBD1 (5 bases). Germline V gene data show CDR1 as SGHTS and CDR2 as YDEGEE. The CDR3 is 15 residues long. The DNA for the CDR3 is TGTGCCAGCGGCTTTGGGTGGGGGTCCTCCTATGGCTACACCTTC. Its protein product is CASGFGWGSSYGYTF. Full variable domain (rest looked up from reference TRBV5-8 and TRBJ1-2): EAGVTQSPTHLIKTRGQQATLRCSPISGHTSVYWYQQALGLGLQFLLWYDEGEERNRGNFPPRFSGRQFPNYSSELNVNALELEDSALYLCASGFGWGSSYGYTFGSGTRLTVV.

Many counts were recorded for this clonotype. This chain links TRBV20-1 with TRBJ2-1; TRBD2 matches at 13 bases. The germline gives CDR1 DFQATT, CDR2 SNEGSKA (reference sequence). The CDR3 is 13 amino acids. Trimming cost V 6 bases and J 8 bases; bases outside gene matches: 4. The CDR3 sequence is CSAGTSGTDEQFF. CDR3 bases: TGCAGTGCCGGGACTAGCGGGACAGATGAGCAGTTCTTC.

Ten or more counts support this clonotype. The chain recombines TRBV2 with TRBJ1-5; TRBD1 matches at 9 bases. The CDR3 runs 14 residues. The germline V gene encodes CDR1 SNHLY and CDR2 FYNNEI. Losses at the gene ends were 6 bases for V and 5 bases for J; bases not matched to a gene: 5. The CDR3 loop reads CASSDDRGDQPQHF. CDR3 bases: TGTGCCAGCAGCGACGACAGGGGGGATCAGCCCCAGCATTTT.